These T cell receptor beta chains were read from a single sample in a study of blood T cell repertoires in COVID-19. Assay used: immunoSEQ multiplex PCR; TCRdb lists only in-frame clones, some missing. The data hold 35,000 to 50,000 clones, with about 87% observed a single time. Sequencing was performed on peripheral blood. The receptors were sampled from a man aged 55-75 years with active COVID-19. Each CDR3 is given with its conserved first and last residue. Each record gives: V gene, J gene, clone size, D gene, CDR3 DNA, CDR3 protein. A D gene is named only where the DNA matches it firmly. The size field is filled for only some rows; it gives once, few, many or a size class.

>TRBV30|TRBJ1-1|-|TRBD1
TGTGCCTGGAGCTTCCCGGGGACAGGGGGCACTGAAGCTTTCTTT
CAWSFPGTGGTEAFF
>TRBV2|TRBJ1-3|-|-
TGTGCCAGCAAAGAGGAACAGGCCTCTGGAAACACCATATATTTT
CASKEEQASGNTIYF
>TRBV5-1|TRBJ2-3|once|-
TGCGCCAGCAGCGCTCACAGGGCTCCAGGAGAAGATACGCAGTATTTT
CASSAHRAPGEDTQYF
>TRBV10-1|TRBJ1-1|-|TRBD1
TGCGCCAGCAGTGAGGGACAGGGTCTAACTGAAGCTTTCTTT
CASSEGQGLTEAFF
>TRBV7-2|TRBJ1-6|-|-
TGTGCCAGCAGCTTAGGAGGCATGGTTGTAGGTTCACCCCTCCACTTT
CASSLGGMVVGSPLHF
>TRBV10-3|TRBJ2-3|-|-
TGTGCCATCAGTCTAGATCCACAGTATTTT
CAISLDPQYF
>TRBV19|TRBJ2-7|-|TRBD2
TGTGCCAGTAGTATAGGAGGCGGGAGGGCCCACGAGCAGTACTTC
CASSIGGGRAHEQYF
>TRBV19|TRBJ2-5|-|-
TGTGCCAGTAGTATAGCAGGGCGGGAGACCCAGTACTTC
CASSIAGRETQYF
>TRBV9|TRBJ2-1|-|TRBD2
TGTGCCAGCAGCGTTAGCGGGAGCACTAATGAGCAGTTCTTC
CASSVSGSTNEQFF
>TRBV7-2|TRBJ1-1|-|TRBD1
TGTGCCAGCAGCTACCATACAGGGGGCGGGACTGAAGCTTTCTTT
CASSYHTGGGTEAFF
>TRBV23-1|TRBJ2-3|-|TRBD2
TGCGCCAGCAGTCAATCTCCGAGGACTAGCGGGAGTATGTTTCTCGGAGCAGATACGCAGTATTTT
CASSQSPRTSGSMFLGADTQYF
>TRBV7-2|TRBJ2-3|-|TRBD2
TGTGCCAGCAGCCAAGAGTCCGGGGGGGTAGATACGCAGTATTTT
CASSQESGGVDTQYF
>TRBV5-6|TRBJ2-7|-|-
TGTGCCAGCAGCCGTTGGTGGGACACGGGGTACGAGCAGTACTTC
CASSRWWDTGYEQYF
>TRBV7-8|TRBJ1-4|-|-
TGTGCCAGCAGGCGGGCCGGGGATGAAAAACTGTTTTTT
CASRRAGDEKLFF
>TRBV27|TRBJ1-5|-|-
TGTGCCAGCAGTCCGCGTCAGGGAAGATTGGGAAATCAGCCCCAGCATTTT
CASSPRQGRLGNQPQHF
>TRBV7-2|TRBJ1-2|-|-
TGTGCCAGCAGCTCCGACACCTATGGCTACACCTTC
CASSSDTYGYTF
>TRBV15|TRBJ2-7|-|-
TGTGCCACCAGCGGAGGGGGGATGGGGGGTTACGAGCAGTACTTC
CATSGGGMGGYEQYF
>TRBV3-1/TRBV3-2|TRBJ1-3|-|TRBD1
TGTGCCAGCAGCCAGATGACAGGGCGAGGAAACACCATATATTTT
CASSQMTGRGNTIYF